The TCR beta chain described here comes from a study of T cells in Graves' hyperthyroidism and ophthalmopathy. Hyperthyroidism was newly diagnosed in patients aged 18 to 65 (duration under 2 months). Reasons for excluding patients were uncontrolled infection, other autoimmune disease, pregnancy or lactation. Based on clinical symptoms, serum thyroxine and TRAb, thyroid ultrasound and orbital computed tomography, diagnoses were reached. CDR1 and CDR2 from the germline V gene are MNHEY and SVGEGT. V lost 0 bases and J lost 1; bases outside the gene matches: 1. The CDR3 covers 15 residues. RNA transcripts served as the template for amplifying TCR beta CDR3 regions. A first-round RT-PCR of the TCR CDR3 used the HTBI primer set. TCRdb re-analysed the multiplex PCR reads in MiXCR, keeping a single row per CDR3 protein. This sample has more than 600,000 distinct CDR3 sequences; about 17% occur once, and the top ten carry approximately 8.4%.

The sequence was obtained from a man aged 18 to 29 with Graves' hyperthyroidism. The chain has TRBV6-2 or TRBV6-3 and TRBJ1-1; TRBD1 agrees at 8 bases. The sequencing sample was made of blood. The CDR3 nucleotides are TGTGCCAGCAGTTACTCGGGACAGGAGAACACTGAAGCTTTCTTT. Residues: CASSYSGQENTEAFF.